This entry lists 7 T cell receptor beta chains sequenced from one sample in a study of OX40 agonist ivuxolimab in advanced cancers. Sequencing used immunoSEQ multiplex PCR; TCRdb keeps in-frame clones, though not all of them. The sample comprises roughly 60,000 clones, around 90% of which are singletons, and 1.5% to 2% rests with the top ten. Sample: CD4+ or CD8+ T cells sorted from blood, taken in a trial of the OX40 agonist ivuxolimab. These receptors were obtained from an adult with an advanced solid tumor such as melanoma, head and neck, liver or kidney cancer.

The chain joins TRBV2 to TRBJ1-2; possible D gene TRBD1, 5 bases. V was pared by 7 bases and J by 8 bases, with 17 bases between. This CDR3 is 13 amino acids long. The germline V gene has CDR1 SNHLY and CDR2 FYNNEI. CDR3 in amino acids: CASKTGGRGGYTF. The CDR3 DNA follows: TGTGCCAGCAAGACCGGCGGACGGGGCGGCTACACCTTC.

The rearrangement joins TRBV6-1 to TRBJ1-2; 8 nucleotides align to TRBD1. V trimming: 11 bases; J trimming: 7 bases; junction bases outside the gene matches: 9. Germline assignment: CDR1 MNHNS and CDR2 SASEGT. The CDR3 consists of 12 residues. The CDR3 region has the DNA TGTGCCGCAGGACAGGGAGGTGGTGGCTACACCTTC. Encoded protein: CAAGQGGGGYTF.

V gene TRBV4-1 combines with J gene TRBJ2-5; D is perhaps TRBD2 (5 bases). This CDR3 has 13 amino acids. V was clipped by 4 bases and J by 5 bases, with 11 bases between them. The germline V gene has CDR1 MGHRA and CDR2 YSYEKL. CDR3 in amino acids: CASSPLQRETQYF. The CDR3 bases are TGCGCCAGCAGCCCTCTCCAGCGGGAGACCCAGTACTTC.

The chain employs TRBV7-8 and TRBJ2-1; D perhaps matches TRBD2 (5 bases). The V end lost 2 bases, the J end lost 9 bases, and 11 bases lay between the germline ends. CDR1 and CDR2 from the germline V gene are SGHVS and FQNEAQ. There are 13 residues in the CDR3. CDR3 sequence reads: CASSLIRGGEQFF. The CDR3 DNA reads as TGTGCCAGCAGCTTAATTCGAGGAGGTGAGCAGTTCTTC.

The chain couples TRBV2 to TRBJ1-1; D possibly corresponds to TRBD1 (5 bases). The CDR3 sequence is 13 residues long. Trimming removed 7 bases from V and 1 base from J, with 10 bases in between. The germline V gene encodes CDR1 SNHLY and CDR2 FYNNEI. CDR3 protein: CASMGPGNTEAFF. The CDR3 DNA follows: TGTGCCAGCATGGGGCCCGGGAACACTGAAGCTTTCTTT.

J is TRBJ2-1 and V is TRBV7-9, with 9 bases fitting TRBD2. The CDR3 extends over 15 amino acids. Unmatched junction bases numbered 5, after V lost 5 bases and J lost 3 bases. The V gene's germline CDR1 is SEHNR and CDR2 FQNEAQ (reference sequence). The CDR3 here is CASSAGLAIYNEQFF. CDR3 coding DNA: TGTGCCAGCAGCGCCGGACTAGCGATCTACAATGAGCAGTTCTTC.

This clone appeared a few times. The V gene is TRBV25-1, the J gene TRBJ1-4, with D perhaps TRBD1 (5 bases). This CDR3 has 12 amino acids. Trimming pared 3 bases from V and 13 bases from J, leaving 12 bases between. Germline CDR1 MGHDK, CDR2 SYGVNS. CDR3 in DNA: TGTGCCAGCAGTGAGCGTTGGGGCCCACTGTTTTTT. Its protein product is CASSERWGPLFF. Looking up the rest from reference TRBV25-1 and TRBJ1-4 gives the full variable domain: EADIYQTPRYLVIGTGKKITLECSQTMGHDKMYWYQQDPGMELHLIHYSYGVNSTEKGDLSSESTVSRIRTEHFPLTLESARPSHTSQYLCASSERWGPLFFGSGTQLSVL.